This TCR beta chain emerged from a study of CD8+ T cells in alopecia areata. This clone was observed a few times. Other DNA sequences within the sample encode an identical CDR3. Reverse transcription of extracted RNA yielded cDNA, which provided the sequencing template. The protocol was immunoSEQ multiplex PCR, while the TCRdb copy is restricted to in-frame clones and leaves out a portion. Of about 130,000 clones in the sample, almost 50% were seen once. This specimen was CD8+ T cells sorted from blood, taken at week 0. The sequence was obtained from a human donor with alopecia areata.

This CDR3 is CSVEGDRAYEQYF. CDR3 sequence (DNA): TGCAGCGTTGAAGGGGACAGGGCCTACGAGCAGTACTTC. The V gene is TRBV29-1, the J gene TRBJ2-7; the match to TRBD1 covers 9 bases. Germline values: CDR1 SQVTM, CDR2 ANQGSEA. Unmatched junction bases numbered 0, after V lost 1 base and J lost 2 bases. The CDR3 contains 13 residues.